Listed here are 6 T cell receptor beta chains from one sample, sequenced in a study of identical twins listed by TCRdb under 2016. The library was built by means of 5' RACE. Data came from an Illumina HiSeq 2000. TCRdb redid the processing of the public reads, applying fastp at Q25 and MiXCR, and retained in-frame beta chains. A single entry per CDR3 protein holds the most common genes and DNA from its merged rows. This sample comprises under 800,000 distinct CDR3 sequences, 21% of them detected only once. The ten largest clones capture approximately 4.3% of the sample. The same specimen was also included in a second study, on T cells expressing NK-cell markers.

The sequencing sample was made of PBMCs. The source of these receptors is a woman between 18 and 30 years old in good health.

The sample holds a few counts of this clonotype. The chain combines TRBV20-1 with TRBJ1-2; a weak D match, TRBD1 (5 bases). The CDR3 is 15 amino acids. V was trimmed by 0 bases and J by 2 bases, leaving 13 bases between them. Germline CDR1 and CDR2: DFQATT and SNEGSKA (reference sequence). CDR3 DNA: TGCAGTGCTAGAGACCAGGGACCCATGAACTATGGCTACACCTTC. This translates into CSARDQGPMNYGYTF.

This chain's CDR3 is CASSPESSYEQYF. CDR3 in DNA: TGTGCCAGCTCACCAGAATCTTCCTACGAGCAGTACTTC. The genes are TRBV18 and TRBJ2-7; no clear D gene. The CDR3 totals 13 residues. Germline assignment: CDR1 KGHSH and CDR2 LQKENI. V lost 2 bases, J lost 1 base, and 6 bases lay in between.

This clonotype was seen a handful of times. V usage is TRBV20-1 and J usage is TRBJ2-3, with 14 bases that match TRBD2. Germline values: CDR1 DFQATT, CDR2 SNEGSKA (reference sequence). This CDR3 has 14 amino acids. V dropped 6 bases and J dropped 5; count of bases not matched to a gene: 4. The CDR3 loop reads CSAPGTSGGDTQYF. The DNA of the CDR3 is TGCAGTGCCCCCGGGACTAGCGGGGGAGATACGCAGTATTTT.

The chain joins TRBV30 to TRBJ2-1, with TRBD2 matching over 9 bases. CDR3 length: 14 residues. V lost 7 bases, J lost 2 bases, and 6 bases stayed unmatched. In germline, CDR1 is GTSNPN, CDR2 SVGIG (reference sequence). The CDR3 nucleotides are TGTGCCTCACCGGGACTAGCAGCCTACAATGAGCAGTTCTTC. Amino acids: CASPGLAAYNEQFF.

There are a few counts of this clonotype. The V and J genes are TRBV5-1 and TRBJ2-2, with D unresolved. V lost 1 base and J 4 bases, leaving 5 bases between the germline ends. Germline lookup yields CDR1 SGHRS and CDR2 YFSETQ. This CDR3 has 13 amino acids. For the CDR3, the DNA is TGCGCCAGCAGCTTGACAGCCACCGGGGAGCTGTTTTTT. The encoded protein is CASSLTATGELFF.

This clonotype was found a few times. The rearrangement links TRBV20-1 to TRBJ2-7; 13 nucleotides line up with TRBD2. The V and J ends lost 1 base and 6 bases, in that order; junction bases with no gene match: 3. In germline, CDR1 is DFQATT, CDR2 SNEGSKA (reference sequence). The CDR3 is 14 residues long. The CDR3 reads CSARVRTSGGEQYF. The DNA of the CDR3 is TGCAGTGCTAGAGTCCGGACTAGCGGGGGCGAGCAGTACTTC.